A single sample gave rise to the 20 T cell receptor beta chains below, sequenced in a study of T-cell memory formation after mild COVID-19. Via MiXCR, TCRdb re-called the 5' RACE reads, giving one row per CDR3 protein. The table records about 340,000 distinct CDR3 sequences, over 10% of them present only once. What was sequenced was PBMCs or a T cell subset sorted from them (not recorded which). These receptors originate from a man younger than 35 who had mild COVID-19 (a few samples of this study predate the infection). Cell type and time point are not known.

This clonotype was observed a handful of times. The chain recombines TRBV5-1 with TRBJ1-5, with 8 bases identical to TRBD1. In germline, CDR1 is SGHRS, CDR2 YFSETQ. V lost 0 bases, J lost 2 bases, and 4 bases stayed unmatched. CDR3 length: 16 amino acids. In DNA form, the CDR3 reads TGCGCCAGCAGCTTGGGACCGGGACAGGGCAATCAGCCCCAGCATTTT. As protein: CASSLGPGQGNQPQHF.

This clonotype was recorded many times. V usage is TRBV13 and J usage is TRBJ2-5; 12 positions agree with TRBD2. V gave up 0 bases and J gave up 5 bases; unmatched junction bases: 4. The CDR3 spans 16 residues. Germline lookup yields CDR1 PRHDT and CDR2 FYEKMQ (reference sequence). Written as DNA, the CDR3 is TGTGCCAGCAGCTTAGGCCTAGCGGGGGGGCTCGAGACCCAGTACTTC. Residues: CASSLGLAGGLETQYF.

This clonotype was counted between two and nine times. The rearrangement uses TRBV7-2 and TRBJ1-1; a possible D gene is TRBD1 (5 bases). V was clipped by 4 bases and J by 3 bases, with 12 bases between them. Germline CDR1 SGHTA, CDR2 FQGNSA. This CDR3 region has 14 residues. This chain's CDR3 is CASSWDGRYTEAFF. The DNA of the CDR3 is TGTGCCAGCAGCTGGGACGGCCGTTACACTGAAGCTTTCTTT.

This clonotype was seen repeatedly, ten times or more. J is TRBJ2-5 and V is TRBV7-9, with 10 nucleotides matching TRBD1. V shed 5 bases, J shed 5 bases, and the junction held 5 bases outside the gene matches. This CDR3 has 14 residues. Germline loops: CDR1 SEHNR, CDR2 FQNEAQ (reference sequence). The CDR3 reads CASSMTGGSETQYF. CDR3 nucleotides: TGTGCCAGCAGCATGACAGGGGGCTCTGAGACCCAGTACTTC. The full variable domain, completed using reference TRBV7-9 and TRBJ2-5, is DTGVSQNPRHKITKRGQNVTFRCDPISEHNRLYWYRQTLGQGPEFLTYFQNEAQLEKSRLLSDRFSAERPKGSFSTLEIQRTEQGDSAMYLCASSMTGGSETQYFGPGTRLLVL.

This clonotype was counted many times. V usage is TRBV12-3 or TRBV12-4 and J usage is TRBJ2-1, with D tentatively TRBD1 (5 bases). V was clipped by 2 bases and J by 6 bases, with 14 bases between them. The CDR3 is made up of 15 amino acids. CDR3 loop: CASSLWAGKRNEQFF. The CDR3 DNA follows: TGTGCCAGCAGTTTATGGGCAGGGAAGCGCAATGAGCAGTTCTTC.

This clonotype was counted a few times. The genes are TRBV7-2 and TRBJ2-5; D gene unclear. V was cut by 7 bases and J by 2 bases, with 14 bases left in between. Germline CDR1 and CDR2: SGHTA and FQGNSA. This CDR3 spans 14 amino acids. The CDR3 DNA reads TGTGCCAGCACCCCTTATGGCCCGCAAGAGACCCAGTACTTC. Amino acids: CASTPYGPQETQYF.

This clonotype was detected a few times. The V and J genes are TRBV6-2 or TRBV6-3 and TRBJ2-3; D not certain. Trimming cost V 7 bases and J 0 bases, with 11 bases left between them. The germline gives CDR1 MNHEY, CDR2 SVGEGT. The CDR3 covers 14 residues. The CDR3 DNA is TGTGCCAGCAAGGTGCGCCGGAGCACAGATACGCAGTATTTT. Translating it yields CASKVRRSTDTQYF.

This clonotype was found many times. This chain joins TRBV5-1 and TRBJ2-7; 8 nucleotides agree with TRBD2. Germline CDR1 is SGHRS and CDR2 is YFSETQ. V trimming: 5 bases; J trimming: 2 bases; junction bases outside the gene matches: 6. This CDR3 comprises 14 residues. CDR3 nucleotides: TGCGCCAGCAGTAGAATAGCGGGAACCTACGAGCAGTACTTC. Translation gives CASSRIAGTYEQYF.

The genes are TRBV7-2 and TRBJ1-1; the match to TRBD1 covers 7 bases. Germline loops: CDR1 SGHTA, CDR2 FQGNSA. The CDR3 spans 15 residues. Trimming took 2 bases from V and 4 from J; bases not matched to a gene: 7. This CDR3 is CASSLRGGSGTEAFF. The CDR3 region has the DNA TGTGCCAGCAGCTTACGAGGGGGCAGTGGCACTGAAGCTTTCTTT.

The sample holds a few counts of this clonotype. The CDR3 nucleotides are TGTGCCAGCAGCTCGCAACAGGGGCTCCTCACCGGGGAGCTGTTTTTT. This gives the protein CASSSQQGLLTGELFF. This chain joins TRBV11-2 and TRBJ2-2, with 7 positions matching TRBD1. The germline CDR1 and CDR2 sequences are SGHAT and FQNNGV. Trimming at V came to 4 bases and at J to 4 bases, leaving 9 bases not matched to a gene. The CDR3 covers 16 residues.

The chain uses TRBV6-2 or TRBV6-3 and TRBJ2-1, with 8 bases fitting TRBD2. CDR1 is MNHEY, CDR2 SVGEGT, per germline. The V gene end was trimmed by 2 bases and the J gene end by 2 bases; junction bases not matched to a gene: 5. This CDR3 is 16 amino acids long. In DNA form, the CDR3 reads TGTGCCAGCAGTTACGAAAGCGGGGGTCCCTACAATGAGCAGTTCTTC. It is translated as CASSYESGGPYNEQFF.

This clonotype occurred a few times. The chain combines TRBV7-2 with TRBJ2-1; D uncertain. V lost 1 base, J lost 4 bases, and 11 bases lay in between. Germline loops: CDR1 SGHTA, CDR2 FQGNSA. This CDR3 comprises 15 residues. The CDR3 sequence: CASSLVMAGYNEQFF. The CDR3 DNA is TGTGCCAGCAGCTTAGTCATGGCAGGTTACAATGAGCAGTTCTTC.

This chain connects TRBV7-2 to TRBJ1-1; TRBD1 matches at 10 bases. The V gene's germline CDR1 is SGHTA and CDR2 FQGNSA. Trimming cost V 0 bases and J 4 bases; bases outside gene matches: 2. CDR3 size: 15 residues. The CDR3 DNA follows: TGTGCCAGCAGCTTAGCTCGGACAGGGGGCACTGAAGCTTTCTTT. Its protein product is CASSLARTGGTEAFF. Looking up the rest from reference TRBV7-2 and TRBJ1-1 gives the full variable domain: GAGVSQSPSNKVTEKGKDVELRCDPISGHTALYWYRQSLGQGLEFLIYFQGNSAPDKSGLPSDRFSAERTGGSVSTLTIQRTQQEDSAVYLCASSLARTGGTEAFFGQGTRLTVV.

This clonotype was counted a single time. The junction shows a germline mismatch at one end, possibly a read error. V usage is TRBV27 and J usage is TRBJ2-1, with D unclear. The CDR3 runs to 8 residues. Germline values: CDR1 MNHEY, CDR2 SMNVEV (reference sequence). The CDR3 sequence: CASGMEIF. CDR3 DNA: TGTGCCAGCGGCATGGAGATCTTC.

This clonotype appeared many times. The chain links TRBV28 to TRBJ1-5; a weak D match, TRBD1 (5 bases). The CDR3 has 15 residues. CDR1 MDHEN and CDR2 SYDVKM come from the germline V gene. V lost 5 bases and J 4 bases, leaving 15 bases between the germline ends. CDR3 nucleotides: TGTGCCAGCAGTGATCTAGCTGGGGCGAATCAGCCCCAGCATTTT. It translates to CASSDLAGANQPQHF.

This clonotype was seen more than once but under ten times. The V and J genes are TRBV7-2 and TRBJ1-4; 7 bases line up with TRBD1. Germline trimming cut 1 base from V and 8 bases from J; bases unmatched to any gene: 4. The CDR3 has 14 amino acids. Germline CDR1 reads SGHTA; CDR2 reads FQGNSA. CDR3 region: CASSLEGTVEKLFF. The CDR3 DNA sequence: TGTGCCAGCAGCTTAGAGGGGACAGTCGAAAAACTGTTTTTT.

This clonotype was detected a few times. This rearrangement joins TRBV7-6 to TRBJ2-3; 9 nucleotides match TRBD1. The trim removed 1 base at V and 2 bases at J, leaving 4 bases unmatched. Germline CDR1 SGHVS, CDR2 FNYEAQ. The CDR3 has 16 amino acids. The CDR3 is CASSLGDRELTDTQYF. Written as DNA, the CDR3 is TGTGCCAGCAGCTTAGGGGACAGGGAACTCACAGATACGCAGTATTTT.

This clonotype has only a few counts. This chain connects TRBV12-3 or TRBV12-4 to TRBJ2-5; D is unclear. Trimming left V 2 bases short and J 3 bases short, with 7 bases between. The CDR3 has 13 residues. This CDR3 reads CASSLQQKETQYF. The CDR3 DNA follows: TGTGCCAGCAGTTTACAACAGAAAGAGACCCAGTACTTC.

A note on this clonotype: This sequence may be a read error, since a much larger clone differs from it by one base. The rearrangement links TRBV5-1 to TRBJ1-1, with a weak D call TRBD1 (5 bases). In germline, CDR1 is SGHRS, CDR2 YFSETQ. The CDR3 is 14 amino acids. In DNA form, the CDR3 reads TGCGACAGCAGCTTGGGACGGGGGGATGCTGAAGCTTTCTTT. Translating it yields CDSSLGRGDAEAFF.

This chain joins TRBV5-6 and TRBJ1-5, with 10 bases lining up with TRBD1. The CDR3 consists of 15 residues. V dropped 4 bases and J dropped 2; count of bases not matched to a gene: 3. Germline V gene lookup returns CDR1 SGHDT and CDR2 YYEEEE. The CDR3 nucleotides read TGTGCCAGCAGCGTGACAGGGGGCGGCAATCAGCCCCAGCATTTT. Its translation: CASSVTGGGNQPQHF.